Listed below are T cell receptor beta chains from one sample, sequenced in a study of shared clonotypes between healthy human individuals. The method was immunoSEQ multiplex PCR; TCRdb's version includes in-frame clones alone and lacks a portion of them. The table records about 2,200,000 clones, just over 90% of them present only once. The sample comprised naive CD8+ T cells from PBMCs. These receptors all stem from a man aged 18 to 30 in good health. Some clones in this sample may be carry-over from other donors' samples. Each CDR3 is given with its conserved first and last residue. The D gene is left open where the match is weak. Size values are once, few and many counts, or a class for expanded clones, and some rows have none.

>TRBJ2-5|17|TRBV27|once|NA
TGTGCCAGCAGCACTAGACAGGCCAGCCTGAACCCAGAGACCCAGTACTTC
CASSTRQASLNPETQYF
>TRBJ1-5|16|TRBV19|NA|TRBD1
TGTGCCAGTAGTATAGGAGACAGGGCCAGCAATCAGCCCCAGCATTTT
CASSIGDRASNQPQHF
>TRBJ2-5|14|TRBV27|NA|NA
TGTGCCAGCAGCCCTAACAATTTCAAAGAGACCCAGTACTTC
CASSPNNFKETQYF
>TRBJ2-2|13|TRBV27|NA|NA
TGTGCCAGCTCCCTGCTGGGATCGGGGGAGCTGTTTTTT
CASSLLGSGELFF
>TRBJ2-7|15|TRBV7-2|NA|TRBD2
TGTGCCAGCAGCTTAGAAATCGGGGGGTCCTACGAGCAGTACTTC
CASSLEIGGSYEQYF
>TRBJ2-7|14|TRBV9|NA|NA
TGTGCCAGCAGTCCTGGGACATCCTCCTACGAGCAGTACTTC
CASSPGTSSYEQYF
>TRBJ1-1|13|TRBV10-1|NA|NA
TGCGCCAGCAGGGAGAGGATGAACACTGAAGCTTTCTTT
CASRERMNTEAFF
>TRBJ2-7|17|TRBV10-3|NA|NA
TGTGCCATCCGAAAGGAAGGTGGCGGGCCAAGCTCCTACGAGCAGTACTTC
CAIRKEGGGPSSYEQYF
>TRBJ2-3|17|TRBV5-1|NA|TRBD2
TGCGCCAGCAGCCCCGTGACTAGCGGGATTCATTCAGATACGCAGTATTTT
CASSPVTSGIHSDTQYF
>TRBJ2-6|19|TRBV7-2|NA|TRBD1
TGTGCCAGCAGCTTATACCCGGGACAGGGTGTAGCTGGGGCCAACGTCCTGACTTTC
CASSLYPGQGVAGANVLTF
>TRBJ2-1|14|TRBV19|NA|NA
TGTGCCAGTAGCTGGCCGGGGATAATCAATGAGCAGTTCTTC
CASSWPGIINEQFF
>TRBJ1-2|13|TRBV19|NA|NA
TGTGCCAGTAGTCCGGACCTTAACTATGGCTACACCTTC
CASSPDLNYGYTF
>TRBJ2-2|14|TRBV27|NA|NA
TGTGCCAGCAGTTTTGGAGGGGTCACCGGGGAGCTGTTTTTT
CASSFGGVTGELFF
>TRBJ2-1|17|TRBV29-1|NA|NA
TGCAGCGTTGAGTATCTTGCCCGAACCCCCCCCTACAATGAGCAGTTCTTC
CSVEYLARTPPYNEQFF
>TRBJ2-5|13|TRBV28|NA|TRBD2
TGTGCCAGTGGGGGGGGACGCCAAGAGACCCAGTACTTC
CASGGGRQETQYF
>TRBJ2-1|17|TRBV11-2|NA|NA
TGTGCCAGCAGCTTAGTTTTGATCAGCGCTAGCTACAATGAGCAGTTCTTC
CASSLVLISASYNEQFF
>TRBJ2-3|16|TRBV28|NA|TRBD2
TGTGCCAGCAGTACCGTTAGCGGGAGGGTCGCAGATACGCAGTATTTT
CASSTVSGRVADTQYF
>TRBJ2-7|15|TRBV10-3|NA|NA
TGTGCCATCAGGATCGGGACTCCTGACGTCTACGAGCAGTACTTC
CAIRIGTPDVYEQYF
>TRBJ2-7|10|TRBV15|NA|NA
TGTGCCACCCTATTCTACGAGCAGTACTTC
CATLFYEQYF
>TRBJ1-1|14|TRBV7-9|NA|NA
TGTGCCAGCAGCCGTCCCGGAAGGCAAGGGGGGGCTTTCTTT
CASSRPGRQGGAFF
>TRBJ1-4|15|TRBV5-6|NA|TRBD1
TGTGCCAGCAGCTTTTGGGACAGGGCTAATGAAAAACTGTTTTTT
CASSFWDRANEKLFF
>TRBJ2-5|14|TRBV27|NA|NA
TGTGCCAGCAGCAGAGTGGCAAACCAAGAGACCCAGTACTTC
CASSRVANQETQYF
>TRBJ2-1|13|TRBV2|NA|NA
TGTGCCAGCAGTGAGTGGCGGGTAAATGAGCAGTTCTTC
CASSEWRVNEQFF
>TRBJ2-5|14|TRBV5-8|NA|TRBD2
TGTGCCAGCAGCATCGGACTAGCAGTCGAGACCCAGTACTTC
CASSIGLAVETQYF
>TRBJ2-7|16|TRBV6-5|NA|NA
TGTGCCAGCAGTTACTCGAACCGGGGGAGCTCCTACGAGCAGTACTTC
CASSYSNRGSSYEQYF
>TRBJ2-1|13|TRBV5-4|NA|TRBD1
TGTGCCAGCGGTGGACAGGGAGGCAATGAGCAGTTCTTC
CASGGQGGNEQFF
>TRBJ2-4|16|TRBV28|NA|TRBD2
TGTGCCAGCAGTTTTTTCGCCTCTAGCGGAGGGGACATTCAGTACTTC
CASSFFASSGGDIQYF
>TRBJ2-1|13|TRBV30|NA|TRBD2
TGTGCCTGGAGCGGGACTATCGACAATGAGCAGTTCTTC
CAWSGTIDNEQFF
>TRBJ2-5|14|TRBV5-1|NA|NA
TGCGCCAGCACCACCTGGAGGCACGAAGAGACCCAGTACTTC
CASTTWRHEETQYF
>TRBJ1-3|15|TRBV7-2|NA|NA
TGTGCCAGCAGTCAATGGGGGGCTGCTGGAAACACCATATATTTT
CASSQWGAAGNTIYF
>TRBJ1-3|16|TRBV11-2|NA|NA
TGTGCCAGCAGCTTAGACACGGGAAGCTCTGGAAACACCATATATTTT
CASSLDTGSSGNTIYF
>TRBJ2-1|13|TRBV15|NA|TRBD1
TGTGCCACCAGCAGAGACAGGGGGAATGAGCAGTTCTTC
CATSRDRGNEQFF
>TRBJ1-1|17|TRBV5-1|few|TRBD1
TGCGCCAGCAGCTTGTGGACAGGGGGAGCCTTGAACACTGAAGCTTTCTTT
CASSLWTGGALNTEAFF
>TRBJ2-1|17|TRBV4-2|NA|TRBD2
TGTGCCAGCAGCCCGGGACTAGCGGGAGTGGGTTACAATGAGCAGTTCTTC
CASSPGLAGVGYNEQFF
>TRBJ1-3|14|TRBV6-5|NA|NA
TGTGCCAGCACTCAGACAGCCTCTGGAAACACCATATATTTT
CASTQTASGNTIYF
>TRBJ2-2|13|TRBV7-2|NA|NA
TGTGCCAGCAGCTTAGTTGGGCCCGGGGAGCTGTTTTTT
CASSLVGPGELFF
>TRBJ1-5|12|TRBV28|few|TRBD1
TGTGCCAGCAGTTTAGGGGACAGTCGATCCCATTTT
CASSLGDSRSHF
>TRBJ2-2|14|TRBV28|NA|NA
TGTGCCAGCAGTTTCGACAGAAACACCGGGGAGCTGTTTTTT
CASSFDRNTGELFF
>TRBJ1-1|15|TRBV5-1|once|TRBD1
TGCGCCAGCAGCCTGGGGACAGCGGGAGGCACTGAAGCTTTCTTT
CASSLGTAGGTEAFF
>TRBJ1-1|16|TRBV14|few|TRBD1
TGTGCCAGCAGCCAAGACCCCAGGGGGTGGAACACTGAAGCTTTCTTT
CASSQDPRGWNTEAFF
>TRBJ1-5|13|TRBV28|few|NA
TGTGCCAGCAGTTCCCTGACACCCCAGCCCCAGCATTTT
CASSSLTPQPQHF
>TRBJ2-7|19|TRBV10-1|NA|NA
TGCGCCAGCCCCTCAATTTTGGGGGCTCGGGGGAGAGATACCTACGAGCAGTACTTC
CASPSILGARGRDTYEQYF
>TRBJ1-4|17|TRBV27|once|NA
TGTGCCAGCAGTTTACGGCCAACCGGGACACCTAATGAAAAACTGTTTTTT
CASSLRPTGTPNEKLFF
>TRBJ1-6|13|TRBV27|NA|NA
TGTGCCAGCAGTTCCAGTCCCTTTTCACCCCTCCACTTT
CASSSSPFSPLHF
>TRBJ1-1|13|TRBV11-3|NA|NA
TGTGCCAGCAGCTTGGGACGGAACACTGAAGCTTTCTTT
CASSLGRNTEAFF
>TRBJ1-1|15|TRBV7-8|NA|NA
TGTGCCAGCAGCTTAGGAACGAAGGGATGGGCTGAAGCTTTCTTT
CASSLGTKGWAEAFF
>TRBJ2-1|16|TRBV7-3|NA|TRBD2
TGTGCCAGCAGCTTAACCGGGACTAGCGGGAGCAATGAGCAGTTCTTC
CASSLTGTSGSNEQFF
>TRBJ2-1|13|TRBV15|NA|NA
TGTGCCACCAGCGCCTCTCTCTGGAATGAGCAGTTCTTC
CATSASLWNEQFF
>TRBJ1-3|18|TRBV5-5|NA|TRBD1
TGTGCCAGCAGCTTGTGGGACAGGGATCCGAACTCTGGAAACACCATATATTTT
CASSLWDRDPNSGNTIYF
>TRBJ2-3|16|TRBV4-2|NA|TRBD2
TGTGCCAGCAGCCCCTTAGCGGGAGAGAGCACAGATACGCAGTATTTT
CASSPLAGESTDTQYF
>TRBJ1-1|14|TRBV19|NA|NA
TGTGCCAGTAATGCGGGATTTGAGAACACTGAAGCTTTCTTT
CASNAGFENTEAFF
>TRBJ2-7|18|TRBV4-3|NA|TRBD2
TGCGCCAGCAGCCAAGATTTACCCCCCGGGACTAGCGCAGACGAGCAGTACTTC
CASSQDLPPGTSADEQYF
>TRBJ2-3|13|TRBV7-9|NA|NA
TGTGCCAGCAGCTTTGGGGGGACAGATACGCAGTATTTT
CASSFGGTDTQYF
>TRBJ1-2|15|TRBV5-8|NA|TRBD1
TGTGCCAGCAGCTTGGCGCAGGGGGCAATTCTTGGCTACACCTTC
CASSLAQGAILGYTF
>TRBJ2-7|15|TRBV27|NA|TRBD1
TGTGCCAGCAGTTCCCCGGGACAGGGGGTGGGCGAGCAGTACTTC
CASSSPGQGVGEQYF
>TRBJ2-1|16|TRBV27|few|NA
TGTGCCAGCAGTCCCTCCCAGGGAGAGAGCTACAATGAGCAGTTCTTC
CASSPSQGESYNEQFF
>TRBJ2-7|15|TRBV5-1|NA|TRBD1
TGCGCCAGCAGCTCGTGGACAGGGCAGGCCTACGAGCAGTACTTC
CASSSWTGQAYEQYF
>TRBJ2-7|13|TRBV11-2|NA|NA
TGTGCCAGCAGCCGGGGACCCAAGTACGAGCAGTACTTC
CASSRGPKYEQYF
>TRBJ2-2|15|TRBV15|NA|NA
TGTGCCACCAGCAGAAACCGAGGGGGGACCGGGGAGCTGTTTTTT
CATSRNRGGTGELFF
>TRBJ1-1|15|TRBV19|once|NA
TGTGCCAGTAGTTCTTGGACAGCCCTGAACACTGAAGCTTTCTTT
CASSSWTALNTEAFF